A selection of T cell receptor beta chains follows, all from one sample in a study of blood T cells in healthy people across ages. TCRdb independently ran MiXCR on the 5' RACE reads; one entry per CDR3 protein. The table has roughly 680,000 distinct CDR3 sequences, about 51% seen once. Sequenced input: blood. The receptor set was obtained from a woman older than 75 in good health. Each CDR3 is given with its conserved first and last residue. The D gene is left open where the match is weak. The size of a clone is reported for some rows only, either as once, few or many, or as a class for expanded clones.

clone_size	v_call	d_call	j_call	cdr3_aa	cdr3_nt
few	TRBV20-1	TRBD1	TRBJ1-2	CSASLLQGLVYGYTF	TGCAGTGCTAGCCTCCTACAGGGGTTAGTGTATGGCTACACCTTC
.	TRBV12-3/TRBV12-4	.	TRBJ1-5	CASCPQGAGPQHF	TGTGCCAGCTGTCCCCAGGGAGCGGGGCCCCAGCATTTT
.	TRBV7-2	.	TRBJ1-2	CASSPQGAYGYTF	TGTGCCAGCAGCCCACAGGGCGCCTATGGCTACACCTTC
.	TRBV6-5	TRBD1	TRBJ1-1	CASRPRQGVLAFF	TGTGCCAGCAGGCCCCGACAGGGCGTATTAGCTTTCTTT
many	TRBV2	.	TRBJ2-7	CASSGQDYEQYF	TGTGCCAGCAGTGGACAGGACTACGAGCAGTACTTC
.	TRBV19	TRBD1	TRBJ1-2	CASSPIDRDVNYGYTF	TGTGCCAGTAGCCCTATCGACAGGGACGTTAACTATGGCTACACCTTC
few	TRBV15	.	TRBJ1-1	CATSRDKRGTEAFF	TGTGCCACCAGCAGAGATAAGAGGGGAACTGAAGCTTTCTTT
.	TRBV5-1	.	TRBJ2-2	CASSFGLTGRELFF	TGCGCCAGCAGCTTTGGCCTTACGGGGAGGGAGCTGTTTTTT
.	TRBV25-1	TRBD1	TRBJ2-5	CASSDMVPGQRSETQYF	TGTGCCAGCAGCGATATGGTTCCGGGACAGCGGTCAGAGACCCAGTACTTC
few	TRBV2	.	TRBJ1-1	CASNARWNTEAFF	TGTGCCAGCAATGCACGGTGGAACACTGAAGCTTTCTTT
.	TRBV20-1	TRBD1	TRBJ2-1	CSAKTDRGYTYEQFF	TGCAGTGCTAAAACCGACAGGGGGTACACCTATGAGCAGTTCTTC
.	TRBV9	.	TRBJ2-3	CASSGGVSGTQYF	TGCGCCAGCAGCGGAGGGGTTTCGGGTACGCAGTATTTT
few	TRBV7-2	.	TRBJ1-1	CASSLYTGLLEAFF	TGTGCCAGCAGCTTATATACAGGATTGTTGGAGGCTTTCTTT
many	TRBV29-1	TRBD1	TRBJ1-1	CSVERDRGAEAFF	TGCAGCGTTGAAAGGGACAGGGGGGCTGAAGCTTTCTTT
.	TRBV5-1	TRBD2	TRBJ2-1	CASTTGGGPLNEQFF	TGCGCCAGCACCACCGGGGGGGGACCACTCAATGAGCAGTTCTTC
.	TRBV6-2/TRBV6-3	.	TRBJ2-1	CASWGVGADNEQFF	TGTGCCAGTTGGGGAGTCGGTGCGGACAATGAGCAGTTCTTC
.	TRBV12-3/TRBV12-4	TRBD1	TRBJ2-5	CASSEAQGAFGTQYF	TGTGCCAGCAGCGAGGCTCAGGGGGCGTTTGGGACCCAGTACTTC
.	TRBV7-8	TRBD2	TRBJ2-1	CASSYREASGNEQFF	TGTGCCAGCAGTTACCGCGAGGCTAGCGGCAATGAGCAGTTCTTC
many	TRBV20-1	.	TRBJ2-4	CSARGGAAKNIQYF	TGCAGTGCTAGAGGGGGAGCGGCCAAAAACATTCAGTACTTC
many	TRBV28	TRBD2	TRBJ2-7	CASSSGSSYEQYF	TGCGCCAGCAGTAGCGGGAGCTCCTACGAGCAGTACTTC